This T cell receptor (beta chain) stems from a study of blood T cell repertoires in COVID-19. Study-wide background: Whether acute or convalescent, the COVID-19 samples came from the United States, Italy and Spain. Nucleic acid was either cDNA or gDNA, and it came from T cells, B-cell-depleted T cells, or PBMCs.

Between the trimmed V and J ends, which lost 3 bases and 9 bases, there was a span of 9 bases. The CDR3 consists of 12 residues. CDR1 and CDR2 (germline): LNHDA, SQIVND (reference sequence). In the study's own analysis: The authors estimated nucleated cell counts from reference gene primer amplification. TCRdb's table, derived via immunoSEQ multiplex PCR, lists solely in-frame clones and lacks some. That table is the source of V, J and clone size, and D and trimming were worked out from the DNA. The sample shows 90,000 to 120,000 clones, almost 85% of them seen only once. This chain uses TRBV19 with TRBJ2-1; tentative D call: TRBD1 (5 bases). The receptor was isolated from a human donor in a cohort sampled during active COVID-19. The source material was peripheral blood. Here the CDR3 reads CASSIPQGEQFF. The CDR3 DNA is TGTGCCAGTAGTATCCCCCAGGGTGAGCAGTTCTTC.